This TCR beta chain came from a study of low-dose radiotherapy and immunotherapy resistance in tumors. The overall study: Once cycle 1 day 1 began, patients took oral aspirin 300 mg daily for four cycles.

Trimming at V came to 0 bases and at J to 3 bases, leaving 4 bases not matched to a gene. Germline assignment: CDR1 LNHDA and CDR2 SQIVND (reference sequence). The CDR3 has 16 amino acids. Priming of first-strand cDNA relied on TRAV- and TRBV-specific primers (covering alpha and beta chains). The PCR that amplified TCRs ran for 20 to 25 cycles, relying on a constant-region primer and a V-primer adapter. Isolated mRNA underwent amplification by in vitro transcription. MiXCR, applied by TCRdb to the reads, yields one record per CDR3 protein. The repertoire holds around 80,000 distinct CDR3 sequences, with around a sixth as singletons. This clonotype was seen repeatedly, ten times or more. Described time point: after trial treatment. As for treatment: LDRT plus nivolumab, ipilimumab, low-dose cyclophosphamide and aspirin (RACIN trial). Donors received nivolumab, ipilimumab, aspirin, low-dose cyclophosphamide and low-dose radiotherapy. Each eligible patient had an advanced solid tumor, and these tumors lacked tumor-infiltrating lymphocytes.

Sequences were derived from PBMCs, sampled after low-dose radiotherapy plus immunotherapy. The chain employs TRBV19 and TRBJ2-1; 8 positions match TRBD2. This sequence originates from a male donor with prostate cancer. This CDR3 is CASSIDEREHYNEQFF. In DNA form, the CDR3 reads TGTGCCAGTAGTATAGATGAGCGGGAGCACTACAATGAGCAGTTCTTC.